Listed below are T cell receptor beta chains from one sample, sequenced in a study of T cell responses to AZD1222 COVID-19 vaccine. This table comes from immunoSEQ multiplex PCR, and its TCRdb copy is limited to in-frame clones, with some not included. The data show about 100,000 clones, with about 87% seen just once and about 16% held by the top ten. Source: peripheral blood, taken on day 0 of AZD1222 vaccination. The source of these receptors is an adult in good health. CDR3s include the opening cysteine and the closing phenylalanine or tryptophan. The order of the fields is J gene, D gene, clone size, V gene, CDR3 protein, CDR3 DNA. D genes are given only for firm matches. For some rows the clone size is stated as once, few or many, or as a class when expanded; others skip it.

>TRBJ2-1|-|-|TRBV5-6
CASRIRVSSYNEQFF
TGTGCCAGCAGGATCCGGGTCAGCTCCTACAATGAGCAGTTCTTC
>TRBJ1-2|-|-|TRBV6-5
CASSYRMSDYGYTF
TGTGCCAGCAGTTATCGCATGTCGGACTATGGCTACACCTTC
>TRBJ1-6|TRBD1|-|TRBV10-1
CASSAPQRDRAKLDSPLHF
TGCGCCAGCAGCGCACCGCAGAGGGACAGGGCCAAGTTGGATTCACCCCTCCACTTT
>TRBJ1-2|TRBD1|-|TRBV5-8
CASSRDRVNGYTF
TGTGCCAGCAGCCGGGACAGGGTGAATGGCTACACCTTC
>TRBJ1-1|-|-|TRBV27
CASSLWVGSGNTEAFF
TGTGCCAGCAGTTTATGGGTAGGGAGCGGGAACACTGAAGCTTTCTTT
>TRBJ2-4|-|-|TRBV23-1
CASSQSHRDRQNIQYF
TGCGCCAGCAGTCAATCGCACAGGGATCGCCAAAACATTCAGTACTTC
>TRBJ1-5|-|-|TRBV5-1
CASSLWAGYQPQHF
TGCGCCAGCAGCTTGTGGGCAGGGTATCAGCCCCAGCATTTT
>TRBJ1-1|-|-|TRBV28
CASSWQGRGVSEAFF
TGTGCCAGCAGTTGGCAGGGAAGAGGGGTATCTGAAGCTTTCTTT
>TRBJ2-2|-|once|TRBV30
CACSGPFNTGELFF
TGTGCCTGCTCGGGACCCTTTAACACCGGGGAGCTGTTTTTT
>TRBJ2-5|TRBD1|-|TRBV7-9
CASSHDRDQETQYF
TGTGCCAGCAGCCACGACAGGGACCAAGAGACCCAGTACTTC
>TRBJ1-6|-|-|TRBV7-6
CASSLEVLSGAETPLHF
TGTGCCAGCAGCTTAGAAGTTCTATCGGGAGCCGAAACACCCCTCCACTTT
>TRBJ2-5|-|-|TRBV19
CASSLARAPQETQYF
TGTGCCAGTAGTCTCGCGAGAGCCCCTCAAGAGACCCAGTACTTC
>TRBJ2-7|-|once|TRBV5-6
CASSLSGLGYEQYF
TGTGCCAGCAGCCTCTCGGGTCTAGGCTACGAGCAGTACTTC
>TRBJ2-3|-|-|TRBV6-5
CASRNGGTDTQYF
TGTGCCAGCAGGAACGGCGGAACAGATACGCAGTATTTT
>TRBJ2-7|TRBD2|-|TRBV10-2
CASRPGSSGRVYEQYF
TGCGCCAGCAGGCCCGGGTCCAGCGGGAGGGTCTACGAGCAGTACTTC
>TRBJ1-3|-|-|TRBV9
CASSVADKSSGNTIYF
TGTGCCAGCAGCGTAGCTGACAAGAGCTCTGGAAACACCATATATTTT
>TRBJ2-3|TRBD2|-|TRBV19
CASGGGLADGTDTQYF
TGTGCCAGCGGGGGAGGACTAGCGGACGGCACAGATACGCAGTATTTT
>TRBJ2-7|TRBD2|-|TRBV5-1
CASSELAGPYEQYF
TGCGCCAGCAGTGAACTAGCGGGACCCTACGAGCAGTACTTC
>TRBJ2-3|-|-|TRBV6-5
CASSYSEEGSTQYF
TGTGCCAGCAGTTACTCAGAGGAGGGGAGTACGCAGTATTTT
>TRBJ2-2|-|-|TRBV6-4
CASRVAEITGELFF
TGTGCCAGCAGGGTGGCAGAAATTACCGGGGAGCTGTTTTTT
>TRBJ2-2|TRBD2|-|TRBV19
CASTLAGGPGELFF
TGTGCCAGTACACTAGCGGGGGGGCCCGGGGAGCTGTTTTTT
>TRBJ1-1|TRBD1|-|TRBV12-5
CASGPRQGLTEAFF
TGTGCTAGTGGTCCAAGACAGGGCCTTACTGAAGCTTTCTTT
>TRBJ1-2|TRBD1|-|TRBV5-1
CASSLRPRDRGIANYGYTF
TGCGCCAGCAGCTTGCGGCCCCGGGACAGGGGGATCGCTAACTATGGCTACACCTTC
>TRBJ1-6|-|-|TRBV21-1
CASSRRSGTHNSPLHF
TGTGCCAGCAGCAGACGCTCCGGGACCCATAATTCACCCCTCCACTTT
>TRBJ2-1|-|few|TRBV6-2/TRBV6-3
CASSHSILTESYNEQFF
TGTGCCAGCAGCCACTCGATACTTACGGAATCCTACAATGAGCAGTTCTTC
>TRBJ1-1|TRBD1|-|TRBV10-3
CAIGMDRDTEAFF
TGTGCCATCGGGATGGACAGGGACACTGAAGCTTTCTTT
>TRBJ1-2|-|-|TRBV7-2
CASSQAYGYTF
TGTGCCAGCAGTCAGGCCTATGGCTACACCTTC
>TRBJ1-2|-|-|TRBV5-1
CASSLVTRAGYTF
TGCGCCAGCAGCTTGGTCACAAGGGCTGGCTACACCTTC
>TRBJ2-1|-|once|TRBV7-2
CASSVGWGSYNEQFF
TGTGCCAGCAGCGTCGGGTGGGGGTCCTACAATGAGCAGTTCTTC
>TRBJ1-6|TRBD1|-|TRBV3-1/TRBV3-2
CASSQVQGFNSPLHF
TGTGCCAGCAGCCAAGTACAGGGGTTCAATTCACCCCTCCACTTT
>TRBJ2-5|-|-|TRBV7-9
CASRRGEGETQYF
TGTGCCAGCAGGAGGGGGGAAGGGGAGACCCAGTACTTC
>TRBJ1-6|TRBD1|-|TRBV6-5
CATQKRQGYNSPLHF
TGTGCCACCCAAAAGAGACAGGGTTATAATTCACCCCTCCACTTT
>TRBJ2-2|-|-|TRBV6-5
CASTGGDYTGELFF
TGTGCCAGCACAGGGGGGGACTACACCGGGGAGCTGTTTTTT
>TRBJ2-3|-|-|TRBV7-2
CASSSQAGTLTDTQYF
TGTGCCAGCAGCTCACAAGCGGGTACTCTCACAGATACGCAGTATTTT